This T cell receptor (beta chain) was recovered during a study of spatial heterogeneity in lung cancer (dated by TCRdb to the late 2010s). Context from the whole study: More beta-chain than alpha-chain transcripts were consistently detected, likely reflecting higher beta-chain transcript abundance. A strong correlation was found between TCR transcript counts in tumor regions and a T cell transcriptional module score from matched bulk RNA-seq. In the raw uncorrected reads, each unique combination of TCR and UMI appeared more than ten times on average. In non-small cell lung cancer, the study quantitatively compared TCR alpha and beta repertoires across several tumor regions, matched nontumor lung, and blood. TCR repertoire features were related to nonsynonymous mutation counts determined by whole-exome sequencing of tumor tissue. Both alpha and beta chains were TCR-sequenced in hundreds of tumor regions, under 85 matched nontumor lung samples and approximately 50 PBMC samples obtained at surgery. On the study overall, not on this receptor specifically: The tumor nonsynonymous mutation count correlated with the number of expanded intratumoral alpha and beta TCRs. The count of ubiquitous expanded TCRs correlated with the count of ubiquitous nonsynonymous mutations, and the count of regional expanded TCRs correlated with the count of regional nonsynonymous mutations. Confirming at a functional level the hypothesis that regional TCRs recognize regional mutations was considered to require additional single-cell paired TCR alpha and beta sequencing. TCR-seq coverage of tumor T cells was estimated at only approximately 7% for alpha chains and 12% to 15% for beta chains.

Trimming takes 3 bases from V and 0 bases from J, and the germline ends sit 9 bases apart. The germline V gene (reference sequence) sets CDR1 to DFQATT and CDR2 to SNEGSKA. Spanning cysteine to phenylalanine, the CDR3 consists of 13 amino acids. CDR3 DNA only is kept here, 39 bases in frame from base 1. To prepare the library, 5' RACE was applied. TCRdb names NextSeq 500 as the instrument used. In the TCR library protocol, a unique molecular identifier was attached to each TCR cDNA molecule so that PCR and sequencing errors could be corrected. Turning to the authors' computational methods: TCR identification, UMI-based error correction and CDR3 extraction were all carried out with Decombinator tools. TCRs above a frequency of 2 per 1,000, corresponding to the top 1% of the tumor frequency distribution, were defined as expanded. Expanded tumor TCRs were classed as regional if statistically deemed absent (corrected P<0.05) from at least one tumor region, otherwise ubiquitous. Rényi diversity was computed with the R vegan package after subsampling each repertoire 100 times to 5,000 TCRs. CDR3 similarity networks were constructed using string-kernel similarity of amino acid triplets, with links drawn between CDR3s whose pairwise similarity was above 0.82. Through fastp at Q25 and MiXCR, TCRdb rebuilt clones from the public reads, retaining in-frame beta chains. Rows matching on CDR3 protein sequence are summarized as one entry with the most common DNA and genes. These V and J calls originate from TCRdb's pipeline instead of the authors' own analysis. The sample table holds more than 3,500 distinct CDR3 sequences, of which about 32% were seen once. The ten largest make up 20% to 30% of the sample.

As concerns this clonotype: This clone's antigen is unknown. The input lacks base qualities; no much larger clone sits a single base away.

In light of the paper, this sample's time point label describes: sample taken at primary tumor resection. Samples were obtained from approximately 72 patients with early-stage, untreated non-small cell lung cancer from the lung TRACERx cohort. TCR sequencing used whole RNA extracted from tumor and nontumor lung tissue, or from cryopreserved PBMC samples, without cell sorting. A patient was chosen for TCR sequencing only when enough RNA was available from at least two tumor regions. Before being selected, tumor and adjacent nontumor lung specimens were reviewed by a lung pathologist. The sequence links TRBV20-1 to TRBJ2-7; TRBD1 is possibly the D segment (6 matching bases). The source was lung tumor tissue, collected at surgery. The source of this sequence is a male donor with early-stage non-small cell lung cancer. The CDR3 amino acid sequence is: CSASQTGSYEQYF. The nucleotide sequence is TGCAGTGCTAGTCAGACAGGCTCCTACGAGCAGTACTTC.